These T cell receptor beta chains were read from a single sample in a study of Tregs in tolerant kidney transplant recipients. Clones were sequenced by immunoSEQ multiplex PCR, and TCRdb holds only the in-frame ones, with some missing. The repertoire holds roughly 10,000 clones, with around 90% as singletons. These receptors lack a known antigen. The sequencing used Tregs from blood cultured with allogeneic cells, collected before the transplant. The source of these receptors is a human patient who received a combined kidney and bone marrow transplant. The CDR3 runs from the conserved cysteine through the conserved F or W. Each record gives: CDR3 length, V gene, J gene, D gene, clone size, CDR3 protein, CDR3 DNA. A D gene is named only where the DNA matches it firmly. Some rows mark clone size as missing; the rest say once, few, many or name a class of expanded clone.

length: 17
V: TRBV4-3
J: TRBJ2-7
D: TRBD2
size: -
CDR3: CASSQRTGTRTPYEQYF
DNA: TGCGCCAGCAGCCAACGAACCGGGACTAGGACCCCCTACGAGCAGTACTTC

length: 12
V: TRBV5-6
J: TRBJ1-2
D: -
size: -
CDR3: CASSPGNYGYTF
DNA: TGTGCCAGCAGCCCCGGAAACTATGGCTACACCTTC

length: 14
V: TRBV7-2
J: TRBJ2-6
D: -
size: -
CDR3: CASSLRLAANVLTF
DNA: TGTGCCAGCAGTCTGCGCTTGGCGGCCAACGTCCTGACTTTC

length: 15
V: TRBV19
J: TRBJ1-6
D: TRBD1
size: -
CDR3: CASSPRDRFNSPLHF
DNA: TGTGCCAGTAGTCCCCGGGACAGATTTAATTCACCCCTCCACTTT

length: 15
V: TRBV12-2
J: TRBJ1-5
D: -
size: -
CDR3: CASRLVAASNQPQHF
DNA: TGTGCAAGTCGCTTAGTGGCCGCCAGCAATCAGCCCCAGCATTTT

length: 13
V: TRBV5-1
J: TRBJ1-5
D: -
size: -
CDR3: CASSLGSGQPQHF
DNA: TGCGCCAGCAGCTTGGGTTCGGGTCAGCCCCAGCATTTT

length: 14
V: TRBV4-3
J: TRBJ1-2
D: -
size: -
CDR3: CASSQMGVPYGYTF
DNA: TGCGCCAGCAGCCAAATGGGGGTTCCCTATGGCTATACCTTC

length: 14
V: TRBV14
J: TRBJ2-7
D: -
size: -
CDR3: CASSRHLSSYEQYF
DNA: TGTGCCAGCAGCCGACACCTGAGCTCCTACGAGCAGTACTTC

length: 13
V: TRBV18
J: TRBJ2-7
D: -
size: once
CDR3: CASSPVREYEQYF
DNA: TGTGCCAGCTCACCGGTAAGGGAATACGAGCAGTACTTC

length: 13
V: TRBV10-3
J: TRBJ2-1
D: TRBD2
size: -
CDR3: CAISPGTSDEQFF
DNA: TGTGCCATCAGTCCCGGGACTAGCGATGAGCAGTTCTTC

length: 16
V: TRBV4-2
J: TRBJ1-2
D: TRBD1
size: -
CDR3: CASSQGGTGFFYGYTF
DNA: TGTGCCAGCAGCCAAGGCGGGACAGGGTTTTTCTATGGCTACACCTTC

length: 17
V: TRBV11-3
J: TRBJ2-3
D: -
size: -
CDR3: CASSSRIGMLNTDTQYF
DNA: TGTGCCAGCAGTTCTAGGATAGGTATGCTCAACACAGATACGCAGTATTTT

length: 13
V: TRBV27
J: TRBJ2-3
D: -
size: once
CDR3: CASSLAGTDTQYF
DNA: TGTGCCAGCAGTTTAGCGGGGACAGATACGCAGTATTTT

length: 19
V: TRBV14
J: TRBJ2-2
D: -
size: -
CDR3: CASSQEIGGIEGNTGELFF
DNA: TGTGCCAGCAGCCAAGAAATTGGGGGGATAGAAGGAAACACCGGGGAGCTGTTTTTT

length: 14
V: TRBV5-6
J: TRBJ2-5
D: TRBD1
size: -
CDR3: CASSDGTGDETQYF
DNA: TGTGCCAGCAGCGACGGGACAGGGGACGAGACCCAGTACTTC

length: 14
V: TRBV4-3
J: TRBJ1-2
D: -
size: -
CDR3: CASSQMGVPYGYTF
DNA: TGCGCCAGCAGCCAAATGGGGGTTCCCTATGGCTACACCTTC

length: 14
V: TRBV18
J: TRBJ2-7
D: TRBD1
size: large
CDR3: CASSAGTGDYEQYF
DNA: TGTGCCAGCTCCGCCGGGACAGGGGACTACGAGCAGTACTTC

length: 14
V: TRBV19
J: TRBJ1-5
D: -
size: -
CDR3: CASRGWGSNQPQHF
DNA: TGTGCCAGTAGGGGCTGGGGGAGCAATCAGCCCCAGCATTTT

length: 14
V: TRBV7-9
J: TRBJ1-1
D: TRBD1
size: -
CDR3: CASSSRTGYTEAFF
DNA: TGTGCCAGCAGCTCGCGGACAGGGTACACTGAAGCTTTCTTT

length: 11
V: TRBV5-1
J: TRBJ2-3
D: -
size: -
CDR3: CASSLWDTQYF
DNA: TGCGCCAGCAGCTTGTGGGATACGCAGTATTTT

length: 16
V: TRBV6-4
J: TRBJ1-4
D: -
size: -
CDR3: CASSESWGGGNEKLFF
DNA: TGTGCCAGCAGTGAAAGTTGGGGCGGCGGTAATGAAAAACTGTTTTTT

length: 15
V: TRBV6-1
J: TRBJ2-2
D: TRBD2
size: -
CDR3: CASSDSSGGAGELFF
DNA: TGTGCCAGCAGTGACTCTAGCGGGGGGGCCGGGGAGCTGTTTTTT

length: 16
V: TRBV5-5
J: TRBJ1-2
D: -
size: -
CDR3: CASSRPRTEKNYGYTF
DNA: TGTGCCAGCAGCAGACCCCGAACAGAGAAAAACTATGGCTACACCTTC

length: 15
V: TRBV9
J: TRBJ2-5
D: TRBD1
size: -
CDR3: CASSSQRQGRETQYF
DNA: TGTGCCAGCAGCTCACAAAGACAGGGGCGAGAGACCCAGTACTTC

length: 15
V: TRBV19
J: TRBJ1-2
D: TRBD1
size: -
CDR3: CASSMRTGGIYGYTF
DNA: TGTGCCAGTAGTATGCGGACAGGGGGCATCTATGGCTACACCTTC

length: 17
V: TRBV18
J: TRBJ2-1
D: TRBD2
size: -
CDR3: CASSPRLAGQTYNEQFF
DNA: TGTGCCAGCTCACCCAGACTAGCGGGGCAAACCTACAATGAGCAGTTCTTC

length: 17
V: TRBV7-2
J: TRBJ2-3
D: TRBD2
size: -
CDR3: CASSLVGTSGGPDTQYF
DNA: TGTGCCAGCAGCTTAGTAGGGACTAGCGGGGGGCCAGATACGCAGTATTTT

length: 15
V: TRBV11-2
J: TRBJ1-5
D: -
size: -
CDR3: CASSLIGFMVRPQHF
DNA: TGTGCCAGCAGCTTAATAGGTTTTATGGTGAGGCCCCAGCATTTT

length: 16
V: TRBV7-9
J: TRBJ2-7
D: -
size: -
CDR3: CASSLESRTGFYEQYF
DNA: TGTGCCAGCAGCTTAGAATCCCGGACGGGTTTCTACGAGCAGTACTTC

length: 16
V: TRBV6-1
J: TRBJ2-7
D: TRBD2
size: -
CDR3: CASSVQQWDYNYEQYF
DNA: TGTGCCAGCAGTGTACAACAATGGGACTACAATTACGAGCAGTACTTC

length: 17
V: TRBV6-1
J: TRBJ2-3
D: -
size: -
CDR3: CASSEGPHGGASDTQYF
DNA: TGTGCCAGCAGTGAAGGGCCCCACGGTGGAGCTTCAGATACGCAGTATTTT

length: 14
V: TRBV6-1
J: TRBJ1-5
D: -
size: -
CDR3: CASHMGRLNQPQHF
DNA: TGTGCCAGCCATATGGGACGACTCAATCAGCCCCAGCATTTT

length: 14
V: TRBV6-9
J: TRBJ1-1
D: -
size: -
CDR3: CASSPPITNTEAFF
DNA: TGTGCCAGCAGTCCACCCATAACGAACACTGAAGCTTTCTTT